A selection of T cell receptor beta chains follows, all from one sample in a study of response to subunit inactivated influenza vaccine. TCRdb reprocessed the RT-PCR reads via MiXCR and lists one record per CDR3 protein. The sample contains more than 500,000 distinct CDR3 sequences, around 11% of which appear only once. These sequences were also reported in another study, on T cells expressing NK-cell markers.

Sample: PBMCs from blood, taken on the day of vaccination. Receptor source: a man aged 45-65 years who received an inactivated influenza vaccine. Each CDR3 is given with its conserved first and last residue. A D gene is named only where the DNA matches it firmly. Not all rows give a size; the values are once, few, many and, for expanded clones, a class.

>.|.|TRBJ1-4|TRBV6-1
CASSASLTNEKLFF
TGTGCCAGCAGCGCGAGCCTAACTAATGAAAAACTGTTTTTT
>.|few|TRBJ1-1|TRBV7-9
CASSRRHTEAFF
TGTGCCAGCAGCCGGAGGCACACTGAAGCTTTCTTT
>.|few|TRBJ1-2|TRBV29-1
CSVESLDRVYGYTF
TGCAGCGTTGAATCACTCGACAGAGTCTATGGCTACACCTTC
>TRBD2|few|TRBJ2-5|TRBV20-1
CSAGRASGAQETQYF
TGCAGTGCCGGGCGGGCTAGCGGGGCACAAGAGACCCAGTACTTC
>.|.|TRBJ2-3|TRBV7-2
CASSPIGIPDTQYF
TGTGCCAGCAGCCCCATCGGGATTCCAGATACGCAGTATTTT
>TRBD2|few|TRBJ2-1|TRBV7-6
CASSPPSGRSSYNEQFF
TGTGCCAGCAGCCCCCCTAGCGGGAGGAGCTCCTACAATGAGCAGTTCTTC
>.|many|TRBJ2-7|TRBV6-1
CASSVGQRFRYEQYF
TGTGCCAGCAGTGTCGGCCAGCGGTTTAGGTACGAGCAGTACTTC
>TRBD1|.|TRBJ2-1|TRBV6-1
CASSTGTVVEQFF
TGTGCCAGCAGTACCGGGACAGTTGTTGAGCAGTTCTTC
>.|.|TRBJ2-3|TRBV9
CASSVGARSPDTQYF
TGTGCCAGCAGCGTAGGAGCCAGGTCCCCGGATACGCAGTATTTT
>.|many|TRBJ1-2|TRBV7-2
CASSLKGTGGYTF
TGTGCCAGCAGCTTAAAGGGTACCGGGGGCTACACCTTC
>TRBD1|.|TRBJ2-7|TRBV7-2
CASSFRDRSSYEQYF
TGTGCCAGCAGCTTCCGGGACAGGTCCTCCTACGAGCAGTACTTC
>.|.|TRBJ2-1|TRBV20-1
CSATTYGDLYNEQFF
TGCAGTGCTACAACCTACGGGGATCTCTACAATGAGCAGTTCTTC
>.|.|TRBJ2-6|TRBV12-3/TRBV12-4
CASRQGSRGVSGANVLTF
TGTGCCAGCAGGCAAGGGAGTCGAGGGGTCTCTGGGGCCAACGTCCTGACTTTC
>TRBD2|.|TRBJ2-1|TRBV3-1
CASSQYVGLAGRHEQFF
TGTGCCAGCAGCCAATATGTGGGCCTAGCGGGAAGGCATGAGCAGTTCTTC
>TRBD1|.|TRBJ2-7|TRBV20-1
CSARDTGAPRSYEQYF
TGCAGTGCTAGAGACACAGGGGCTCCCCGCTCCTACGAGCAGTACTTC
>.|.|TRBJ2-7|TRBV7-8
CASSLRTISSYEQYF
TGTGCCAGCAGCTTGAGGACCATAAGCTCCTACGAGCAGTACTTC